These T cell receptor beta chains were read from a single sample in a study of T cells in Graves' hyperthyroidism and ophthalmopathy. Each CDR3 protein gets one entry after TCRdb re-called the multiplex PCR reads with MiXCR. Of about 210,000 distinct CDR3 sequences in the sample, more than 15% were seen once. The material sequenced was blood. The origin of the receptors is a man in his forties or fifties with Graves' hyperthyroidism. The CDR3 runs from the conserved cysteine through the conserved F or W. A D gene is named only where the DNA matches it firmly. Clone size is shown for a subset of rows, as once, few, many or a class of expanded clone.

cdr3_aa	cdr3_nt	v_call	clone_size	j_call	d_call
CASIFGGRHSTDTQYF	TGTGCCAGCATCTTTGGGGGACGCCATAGCACAGATACGCAGTATTTT	TRBV2	few	TRBJ2-3	-
CASSLTSGGGGAGELFF	TGTGCCAGCAGTTTGACTAGCGGGGGAGGTGGGGCCGGGGAGCTGTTTTTT	TRBV27	few	TRBJ2-2	TRBD2
CASSQVIGGAEQYF	TGTGCCAGCAGCCAAGTGATAGGGGGCGCCGAGCAGTACTTC	TRBV3-1	many	TRBJ2-7	TRBD1
CASSWGGLAGVKSSYNEQFF	TGTGCCAGCAGCTGGGGGGGGCTAGCGGGAGTTAAGAGCTCCTACAATGAGCAGTTCTTC	TRBV11-2	many	TRBJ2-1	TRBD2
CASSSRAPPLHSGNTIYF	TGTGCCAGCAGCTCCCGGGCCCCTCCTTTGCACTCTGGAAACACCATATATTTT	TRBV7-2	few	TRBJ1-3	-
CASRVGGRTDTQYF	TGCGCCAGCAGAGTCGGGGGGCGCACAGATACGCAGTATTTT	TRBV5-1	-	TRBJ2-3	-
CATSDPTNYGYTF	TGTGCCACCAGTGATCCGACTAACTATGGCTACACCTTC	TRBV24-1	-	TRBJ1-2	-
CSAQENYGYTF	TGCAGCGCTCAGGAAAACTATGGCTACACCTTC	TRBV29-1	few	TRBJ1-2	-
CASSSGTGDETQYF	TGTGCCAGCAGCTCAGGGACAGGGGACGAGACCCAGTACTTC	TRBV7-3	many	TRBJ2-5	TRBD1
CASSPPAWRRRNTEAFF	TGTGCCAGCAGCCCGCCAGCTTGGCGGCGGCGGAACACTGAAGCTTTCTTT	TRBV11-2	many	TRBJ1-1	-
CASSTPSGTSGTDTQYF	TGTGCCAGCAGTACACCCTCCGGGACTAGCGGGACAGATACGCAGTATTTT	TRBV6-1	-	TRBJ2-3	TRBD2
CASSQDREKLFF	TGTGCCAGCAGCCAAGACAGAGAAAAACTGTTTTTT	TRBV3-1	few	TRBJ1-4	-
CASSQRQLNTEAFF	TGTGCCAGCAGCCAGAGACAGTTGAACACTGAAGCTTTCTTT	TRBV3-1	few	TRBJ1-1	-
CASSLGGGVYEQYF	TGTGCCAGCAGTTTAGGGGGAGGGGTTTACGAGCAGTACTTC	TRBV12-3/TRBV12-4	many	TRBJ2-7	TRBD2
CASGLVGAAEAFF	TGTGCTAGTGGTTTGGTCGGGGCGGCTGAAGCTTTCTTT	TRBV12-5	few	TRBJ1-1	-
CASSLVGGRNQPQHF	TGTGCCAGCAGTTTAGTGGGGGGGCGAAATCAGCCCCAGCATTTT	TRBV12-3/TRBV12-4	many	TRBJ1-5	-
CAGHGTGGYEQYF	TGTGCCGGCCACGGGACAGGGGGTTACGAGCAGTACTTC	TRBV30	-	TRBJ2-7	TRBD1
CASTSRSSLSNQPQHF	TGTGCCAGCACGTCCCGCAGCTCCCTTAGCAATCAGCCCCAGCATTTT	TRBV6-1	few	TRBJ1-5	-
CASSLPLAVLGYNEQFF	TGTGCCAGCAGCTTACCCCTAGCGGTCCTCGGGTACAATGAGCAGTTCTTC	TRBV11-2	many	TRBJ2-1	TRBD2
CASSWDSNTGELFF	TGTGCCAGCAGTTGGGACAGTAACACCGGGGAGCTGTTTTTT	TRBV12-3/TRBV12-4	many	TRBJ2-2	TRBD1
CASSVGATNQETQYF	TGTGCCAGCAGCGTAGGGGCTACCAACCAAGAGACCCAGTACTTC	TRBV9	few	TRBJ2-5	-
CASNSGQDYGYTF	TGTGCCTCCAACTCGGGGCAGGACTATGGCTACACCTTC	TRBV30	many	TRBJ1-2	-
CSARTGQHEQYF	TGCAGTGCTAGGACGGGACAGCACGAGCAGTACTTC	TRBV20-1	many	TRBJ2-7	TRBD1